This T cell receptor (beta chain) was recorded in a study of blood T cell repertoires in COVID-19. Study details: Sites in the United States, Italy and Spain provided acute and convalescent COVID-19 samples. Sources were T cells, B-cell-depleted T cells, or PBMCs; the material itself was cDNA or gDNA.

Data came from immunoSEQ multiplex PCR; TCRdb stores just in-frame clones and leaves some out. This sample yields approximately 40,000 clones, of which about 85% are seen a single time; around 4.5% belongs to the top ten. Seattle's enrolled individuals joined amid active infection and were then monitored longitudinally. The CDR3 spans 12 residues. With 6 bases removed from V and 2 bases from J, the gap between germline ends came to 7 bases. The sequenced material came from peripheral blood. This TCR was sampled from a man in his sixties with COVID-19, enrolled during active disease. V usage is TRBV12-3 or TRBV12-4 and J usage is TRBJ1-1; no clear D gene. As DNA, the CDR3 is TGTGCCAGCAGGCGGCATAACACTGAAGCTTTCTTT. Amino acid sequence: CASRRHNTEAFF.